A selection of T cell receptor beta chains follows, all from one sample in a study of T-cell memory formation after mild COVID-19. TCRdb reanalysed the 5' RACE reads using MiXCR and keeps one entry per CDR3 protein. The top ten hold approximately 3.6% of the sample, which has roughly 250,000 distinct CDR3 sequences, about 16% seen once. Source material: PBMCs or a T cell subset sorted from them (not recorded which). Every receptor here comes from a man between 18 and 35 years old who had mild COVID-19 (a few samples of this study predate the infection). Cell type and time point are not known. Both conserved end residues are part of each CDR3. D genes are given only for firm matches. The listing skips clone size in some rows; elsewhere it reads once, few, many or a size class.

len	abundance	v_gene	j_gene	d_gene	CDR3aa	CDR3nt
13	.	TRBV20-1	TRBJ2-3	.	CSAPGASTDTQYF	TGCAGTGCCCCTGGGGCGAGCACAGATACGCAGTATTTT
13	few	TRBV6-1	TRBJ2-2	.	CASINRDTGELFF	TGTGCCAGCATCAACCGGGACACCGGGGAGCTGTTTTTT
14	.	TRBV6-2/TRBV6-3	TRBJ1-1	.	CASSYDRTYTEAFF	TGTGCCAGCAGTTACGACAGGACGTACACTGAAGCTTTCTTT
16	.	TRBV5-1	TRBJ2-2	.	CASSPHRDTTTGELFF	TGCGCCAGCAGCCCCCACCGGGACACCACGACCGGGGAGCTGTTTTTT
14	.	TRBV5-4	TRBJ2-7	.	CVSSRRDTTYEQYF	TGTGTCAGCAGCCGCCGGGACACAACCTACGAGCAGTACTTC
14	many	TRBV6-5	TRBJ2-3	.	CASSSGLFTDTQYF	TGTGCCAGCAGCTCCGGGTTGTTCACAGATACGCAGTATTTT
16	.	TRBV5-1	TRBJ2-3	TRBD1	CASSLSPGQGSDTQYF	TGCGCCAGCAGCTTGTCCCCGGGACAGGGGTCAGATACGCAGTATTTT
12	few	TRBV28	TRBJ2-5	.	CATEVYQETQYF	TGTGCCACCGAAGTGTACCAAGAGACCCAGTACTTC
14	many	TRBV7-2	TRBJ2-5	.	CASSLEPSAETQYF	TGTGCCAGCAGCTTAGAACCATCCGCCGAGACCCAGTACTTC
13	.	TRBV30	TRBJ2-5	.	CAWSVRGTGTQYF	TGTGCCTGGAGTGTACGTGGGACGGGGACCCAGTACTTC
15	.	TRBV4-3	TRBJ2-7	TRBD1	CASSQLGQGAYEQYF	TGCGCCAGCAGCCAACTGGGACAGGGGGCTTACGAGCAGTACTTC
12	medium-sized	TRBV7-2	TRBJ2-3	.	CASSSTGNTQYF	TGTGCCAGCAGCTCAACGGGAAATACGCAGTATTTT
13	few	TRBV28	TRBJ1-1	TRBD1	CASSLGQGDSAFF	TGTGCCAGCAGTTTAGGGCAGGGGGATTCGGCTTTCTTT
13	.	TRBV2	TRBJ1-1	.	CASTREGSTEAFF	TGTGCCAGCACTCGGGAAGGGAGCACTGAAGCTTTCTTT
11	few	TRBV29-1	TRBJ2-5	.	CSGQARETQYF	TGCAGCGGTCAAGCGCGGGAGACCCAGTACTTC
14	few	TRBV7-2	TRBJ2-3	TRBD2	CATRQRGSTDTQYF	TGTGCCACTCGGCAGCGGGGTAGCACAGATACGCAGTATTTT
16	few	TRBV4-2	TRBJ1-6	.	CASSQKEGGIHSPLHF	TGTGCCAGCAGCCAAAAAGAGGGGGGGATTCATTCACCCCTCCACTTT
16	.	TRBV6-5	TRBJ1-6	TRBD1	CASRPLGTAYNSPLHF	TGTGCCAGCAGGCCATTGGGGACAGCGTATAATTCACCCCTCCACTTT
16	.	TRBV6-2/TRBV6-3	TRBJ2-2	.	CASSRGPAGNTGELFF	TGTGCCAGCAGCCGAGGACCGGCCGGGAACACCGGGGAGCTGTTTTTT
15	many	TRBV4-3	TRBJ2-1	TRBD1	CASSQDDRGIDEQFF	TGCGCCAGCAGCCAAGATGACAGGGGGATCGATGAGCAGTTCTTC
11	few	TRBV10-3	TRBJ2-3	.	CAISYEDTQYF	TGTGCCATCAGTTACGAAGATACGCAGTATTTT
12	many	TRBV18	TRBJ2-1	.	CASSPLNPKGFF	TGTGCCAGCTCACCCCTTAACCCGAAGGGGTTCTTC
13	few	TRBV28	TRBJ2-5	.	CASSRRQVETQYF	TGTGCCAGCAGCCGACGCCAGGTCGAGACCCAGTACTTC
17	.	TRBV18	TRBJ1-1	.	CASSHRQAQRMNTEAFF	TGTGCCAGCTCACACCGACAGGCTCAGAGAATGAACACTGAAGCTTTCTTT